This entry features one TCR beta chain sequence. V gave up 5 bases and J gave up 8 bases; unmatched junction bases: 8. This CDR3 comprises 13 residues. The germline V gene encodes CDR1 LNHDA and CDR2 SQIVND (reference sequence). This specimen comes from a study of blood T cell repertoires in COVID-19. Looking at the study overall: Both acute and convalescent COVID-19 samples were obtained from the United States, Italy and Spain. PBMCs, B-cell-depleted T cells, or T cells provided the cDNA or gDNA that made up the material.

In the original processing: Nucleated cell counts were estimated from reference gene primer amplification. Sequencing was performed with immunoSEQ multiplex PCR; in TCRdb, only in-frame clones are kept and a portion is missing. D and trimming come from the DNA, and the V and J calls and clone size come from that table. This sample carries about 190,000 clones, 80% to 90% of them seen once, and the ten largest clones take around 20%. The sequencing input was peripheral blood. The clonotype originates from a human donor in a cohort sampled during active COVID-19. The chain carries TRBV19 and TRBJ1-2, with 7 bases matching TRBD1. This CDR3 reads CASSLQGMGGYTF. The CDR3 bases are TGTGCCAGTAGTCTACAGGGGATGGGCGGCTACACCTTC. Combining the CDR3 with reference TRBV19 and TRBJ1-2 gives the whole variable domain DGGITQSPKYLFRKEGQNVTLSCEQNLNHDAMYWYRQDPGQGLRLIYYSQIVNDFQKGDIAEGYSVSREKKESFPLTVTSAQKNPTAFYLCASSLQGMGGYTFGSGTRLTVV.